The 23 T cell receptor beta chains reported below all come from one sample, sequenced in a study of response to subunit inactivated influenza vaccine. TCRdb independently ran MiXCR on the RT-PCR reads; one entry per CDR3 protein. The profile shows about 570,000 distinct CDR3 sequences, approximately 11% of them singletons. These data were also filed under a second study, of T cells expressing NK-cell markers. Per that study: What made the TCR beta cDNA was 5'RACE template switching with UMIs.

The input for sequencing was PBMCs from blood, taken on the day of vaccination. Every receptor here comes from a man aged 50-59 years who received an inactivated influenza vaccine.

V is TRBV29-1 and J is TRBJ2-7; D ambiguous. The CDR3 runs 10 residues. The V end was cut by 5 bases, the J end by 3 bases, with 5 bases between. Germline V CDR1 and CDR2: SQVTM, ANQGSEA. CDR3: CSVKNYEQYF. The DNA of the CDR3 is TGCAGCGTTAAAAACTACGAGCAGTACTTC.

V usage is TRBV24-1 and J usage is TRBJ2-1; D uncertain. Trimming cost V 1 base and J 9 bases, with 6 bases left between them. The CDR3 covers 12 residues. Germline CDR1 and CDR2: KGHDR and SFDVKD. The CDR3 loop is CATSDFSAEQFF. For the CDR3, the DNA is TGTGCCACCAGTGATTTCTCTGCTGAGCAGTTCTTC.

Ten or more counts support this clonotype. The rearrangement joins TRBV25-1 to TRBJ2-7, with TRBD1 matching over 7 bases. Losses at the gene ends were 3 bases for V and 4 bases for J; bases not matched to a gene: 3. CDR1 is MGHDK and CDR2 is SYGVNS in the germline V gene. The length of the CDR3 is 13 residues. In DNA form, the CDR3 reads TGTGCCAGCAGTGATTACAGGGGTTACGAGCAGTACTTC. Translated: CASSDYRGYEQYF.

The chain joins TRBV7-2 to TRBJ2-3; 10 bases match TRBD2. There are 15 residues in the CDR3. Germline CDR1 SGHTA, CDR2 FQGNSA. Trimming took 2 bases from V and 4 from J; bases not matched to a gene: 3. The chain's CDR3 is CASSLKRGGADTQYF. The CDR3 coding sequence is TGTGCCAGCAGCTTAAAGCGGGGGGGAGCAGATACGCAGTATTTT.

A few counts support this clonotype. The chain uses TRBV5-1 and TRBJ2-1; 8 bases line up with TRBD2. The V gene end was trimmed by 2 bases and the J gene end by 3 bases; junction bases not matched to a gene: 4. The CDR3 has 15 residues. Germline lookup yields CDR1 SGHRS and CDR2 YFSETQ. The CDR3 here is CASSLLAEGYNEQFF. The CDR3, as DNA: TGCGCCAGCAGCTTACTAGCGGAGGGCTACAATGAGCAGTTCTTC.

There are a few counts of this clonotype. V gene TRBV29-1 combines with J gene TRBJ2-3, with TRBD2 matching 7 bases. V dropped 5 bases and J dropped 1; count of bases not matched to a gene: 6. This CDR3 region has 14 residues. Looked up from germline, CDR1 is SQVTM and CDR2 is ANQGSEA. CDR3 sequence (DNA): TGCAGCGTTCGTTTCCTAGCGGGCACAGATACGCAGTATTTT. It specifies CSVRFLAGTDTQYF.

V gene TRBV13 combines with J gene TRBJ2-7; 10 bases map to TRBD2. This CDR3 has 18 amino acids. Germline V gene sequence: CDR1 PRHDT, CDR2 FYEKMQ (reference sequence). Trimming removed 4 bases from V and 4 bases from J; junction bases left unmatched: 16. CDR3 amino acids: CASSYIAVPGLAEYEQYF. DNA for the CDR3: TGTGCCAGCAGCTATATCGCCGTCCCAGGACTAGCGGAATACGAGCAGTACTTC.

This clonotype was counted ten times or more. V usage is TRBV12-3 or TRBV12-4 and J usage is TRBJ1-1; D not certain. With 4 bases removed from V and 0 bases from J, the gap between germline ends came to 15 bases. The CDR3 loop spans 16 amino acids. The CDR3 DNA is TGTGCCAGCAGTTCTCCCCGGTCTATACTGAACACTGAAGCTTTCTTT. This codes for CASSSPRSILNTEAFF.

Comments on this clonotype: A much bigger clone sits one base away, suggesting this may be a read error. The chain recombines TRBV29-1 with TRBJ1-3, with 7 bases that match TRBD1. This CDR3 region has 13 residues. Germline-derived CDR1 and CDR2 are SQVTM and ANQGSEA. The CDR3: CARDSKTGNTIYF. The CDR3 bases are TGCGCCCGGGACAGCAAGACTGGAAACACCATATATTTT.

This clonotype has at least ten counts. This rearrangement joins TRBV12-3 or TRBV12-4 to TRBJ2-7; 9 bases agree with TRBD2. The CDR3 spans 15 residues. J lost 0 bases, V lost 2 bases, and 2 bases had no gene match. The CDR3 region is CASSLTAGGSYEQYF. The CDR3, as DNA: TGTGCCAGCAGTTTAACAGCGGGGGGCTCCTACGAGCAGTACTTC.

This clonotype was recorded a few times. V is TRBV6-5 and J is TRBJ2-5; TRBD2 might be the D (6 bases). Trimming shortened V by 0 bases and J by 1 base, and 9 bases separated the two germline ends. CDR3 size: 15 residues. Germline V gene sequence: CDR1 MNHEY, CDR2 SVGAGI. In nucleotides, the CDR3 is TGTGCCAGCAGTTACTCTGGGGGGAGCCAAGAGACCCAGTACTTC. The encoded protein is CASSYSGGSQETQYF.

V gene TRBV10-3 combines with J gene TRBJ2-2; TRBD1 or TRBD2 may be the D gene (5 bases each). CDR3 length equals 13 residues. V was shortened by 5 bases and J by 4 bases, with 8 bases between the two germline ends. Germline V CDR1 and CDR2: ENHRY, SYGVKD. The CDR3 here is CAISRDVTGELFF. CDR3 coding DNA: TGTGCCATCAGTAGGGACGTCACCGGGGAGCTGTTTTTT.

CDR3 nucleotide sequence: TGTGCCAGCAGTTTAGCTGGGGGCGCAAATAATTCACCCCTCCACTTT. This encodes CASSLAGGANNSPLHF. This chain links TRBV12-3 or TRBV12-4 with TRBJ1-6, with D maybe TRBD1 (6 bases). The CDR3 spans 16 residues. Trimming stripped 0 bases from V and 5 bases from J, with 11 bases between.

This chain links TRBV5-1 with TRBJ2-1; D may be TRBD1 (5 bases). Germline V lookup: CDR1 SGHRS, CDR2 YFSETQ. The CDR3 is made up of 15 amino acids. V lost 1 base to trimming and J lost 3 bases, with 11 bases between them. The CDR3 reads CASSLSGGHYNEQFF. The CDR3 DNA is TGCGCCAGCAGCTTGTCGGGCGGACACTACAATGAGCAGTTCTTC.

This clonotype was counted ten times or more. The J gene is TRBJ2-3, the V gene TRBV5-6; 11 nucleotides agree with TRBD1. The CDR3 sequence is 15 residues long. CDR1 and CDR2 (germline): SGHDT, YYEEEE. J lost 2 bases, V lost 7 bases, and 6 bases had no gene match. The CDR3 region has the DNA TGTGCCAGCGCTCGGACAGGGGGCTACACAGATACGCAGTATTTT. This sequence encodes CASARTGGYTDTQYF.

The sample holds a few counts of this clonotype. The CDR3, as DNA: TGTGCCAGCAGCTCGGGACAGAATAACTATGGCTACACCTTC. It yields the protein CASSSGQNNYGYTF. V gene TRBV7-2 combines with J gene TRBJ1-2; 7 nucleotides match TRBD1. This CDR3 region has 14 residues. CDR1 and CDR2 from the germline V gene are SGHTA and FQGNSA. After removal of 4 bases from V and 1 base from J, the junction contained 3 bases not matched to a gene.

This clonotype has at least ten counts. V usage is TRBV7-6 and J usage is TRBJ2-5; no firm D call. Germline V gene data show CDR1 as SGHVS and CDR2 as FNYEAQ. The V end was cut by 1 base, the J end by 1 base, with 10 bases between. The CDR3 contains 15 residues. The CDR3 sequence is CASSLVAHPQETQYF. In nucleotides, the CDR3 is TGTGCCAGCAGCTTAGTAGCCCATCCCCAAGAGACCCAGTACTTC. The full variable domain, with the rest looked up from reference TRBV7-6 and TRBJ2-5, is GAGVSQSPRYKVTKRGQDVALRCDPISGHVSLYWYRQALGQGPEFLTYFNYEAQQDKSGLPNDRFSAERPEGSISTLTIQRTEQRDSAMYRCASSLVAHPQETQYFGPGTRLLVL.

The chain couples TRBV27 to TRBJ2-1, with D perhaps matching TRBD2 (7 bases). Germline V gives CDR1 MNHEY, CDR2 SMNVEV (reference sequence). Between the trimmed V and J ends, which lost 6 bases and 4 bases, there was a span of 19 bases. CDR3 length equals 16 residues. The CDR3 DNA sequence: TGTGCCAGCAGGCGGCCCCGGGGGGCTCTATACAATGAGCAGTTCTTC. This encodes CASRRPRGALYNEQFF.

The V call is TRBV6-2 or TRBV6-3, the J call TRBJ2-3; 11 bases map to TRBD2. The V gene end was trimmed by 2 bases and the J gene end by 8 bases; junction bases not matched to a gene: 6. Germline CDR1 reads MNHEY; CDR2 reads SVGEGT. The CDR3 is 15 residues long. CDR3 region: CASSYDSGGARTQYF. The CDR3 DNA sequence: TGTGCCAGCAGTTACGATAGCGGGGGGGCCCGTACGCAGTATTTT.

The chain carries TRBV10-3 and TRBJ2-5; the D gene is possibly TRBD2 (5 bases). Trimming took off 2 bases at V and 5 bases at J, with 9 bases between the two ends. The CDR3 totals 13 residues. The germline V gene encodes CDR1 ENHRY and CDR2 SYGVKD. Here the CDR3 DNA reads TGTGCCATCAGTGAGAATAGGGAGGAGACCCAGTACTTC. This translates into CAISENREETQYF.

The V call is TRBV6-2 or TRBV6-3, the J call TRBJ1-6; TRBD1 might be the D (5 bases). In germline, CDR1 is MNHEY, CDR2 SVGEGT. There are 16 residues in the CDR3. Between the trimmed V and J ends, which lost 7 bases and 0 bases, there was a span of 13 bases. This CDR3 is CASIRDLSSYNSPLHF. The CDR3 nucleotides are TGTGCCAGCATTCGGGACCTAAGCTCCTATAATTCACCCCTCCACTTT.

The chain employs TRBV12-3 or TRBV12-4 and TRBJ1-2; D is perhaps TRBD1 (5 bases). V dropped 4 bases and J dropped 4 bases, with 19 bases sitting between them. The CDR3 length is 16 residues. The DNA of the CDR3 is TGTGCCAGCAGTTCATTCTGGAGGGGCTTGGGCTATGGCTACACCTTC. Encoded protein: CASSSFWRGLGYGYTF.

CDR3: CASSLFIFGTGSNEQFF. CDR3 nucleotide sequence: TGTGCCAGCAGTTTATTTATTTTCGGGACAGGGAGCAATGAGCAGTTCTTC. The chain links TRBV28 to TRBJ2-1; 9 bases agree with TRBD1. The CDR3 has 17 amino acids. V shed 1 base and J 6 bases; nucleotides not matched to a gene: 10. Germline V gives CDR1 MDHEN, CDR2 SYDVKM.